These 15 T cell receptor beta chains originate from one sample sequenced in a study of human T cells and chemical hapten exposure (dated by TCRdb to about 2021). The library was built by means of RACE. The instrument was a NextSeq 500. In-frame beta chains were kept once TCRdb had trimmed the public reads at Q25 with fastp and called clones with MiXCR. Rows merge per CDR3 protein into single entries with the most common DNA and genes. Counted in this sample were about 64,000 distinct CDR3 sequences; about 10% of them appeared once. The ten biggest clones cover roughly 2.3% of the sample. The time point label, read with the paper, signifies: patch test 3, about 24 weeks after DPC sensitization. In light of the paper, this sample's treatment or condition label describes: therapeutic diphenylcyclopropenone sensitization with weekly scalp DPC. The source material was whole blood, sampled in connection with sensitization to the hapten diphenylcyclopropenone (DPC). The origin of the receptors is a woman in her 30s with alopecia areata. Some clones in this sample may be carry-over from other donors' samples.

This clonotype was picked up a small number of times. This chain joins TRBV7-3 and TRBJ2-3; 7 bases map to TRBD1. V lost 5 bases and J lost 2; bases outside the gene matches: 7. The CDR3 runs 15 residues. Germline V gene data show CDR1 as SGHTA and CDR2 as FQGTGA. DNA of the CDR3: TGTGCCAGCAGCCGGGGACAGTTGCTCACAGATACGCAGTATTTT. Residues: CASSRGQLLTDTQYF. The entire variable domain, with the rest obtained from reference TRBV7-3 and TRBJ2-3, is as follows: GAGVSQTPSNKVTEKGKYVELRCDPISGHTALYWYRQSLGQGPEFLIYFQGTGAADDSGLPNDRFFAVRPEGSVSTLKIQRTERGDSAVYLCASSRGQLLTDTQYFGPGTRLTVL.

The chain carries TRBV20-1 and TRBJ2-5; 10 nucleotides line up with TRBD2. The CDR3 loop spans 13 amino acids. CDR1 DFQATT and CDR2 SNEGSKA come from the germline V gene (reference sequence). Trimming removed 4 bases from V and 3 bases from J; junction bases left unmatched: 2. This CDR3 is CSATSGREETQYF. Written as DNA, the CDR3 is TGCAGTGCTACTAGCGGGAGAGAAGAGACCCAGTACTTC.

This clonotype was observed a handful of times. The chain joins TRBV28 to TRBJ1-6; a possible D gene is TRBD1 (6 bases). Trimming took 5 bases from V and 5 from J, leaving 13 bases between them. Germline loops: CDR1 MDHEN, CDR2 SYDVKM. CDR3 length equals 15 residues. CDR3: CASSKGGNNNSPLHF. CDR3 DNA sequence: TGTGCCAGCAGTAAAGGGGGGAATAATAATTCACCCCTCCACTTT. The complete variable domain, with remaining parts taken from reference TRBV28 and TRBJ1-6, reads DVKVTQSSRYLVKRTGEKVFLECVQDMDHENMFWYRQDPGLGLRLIYFSYDVKMKEKGDIPEGYSVSREKKERFSLILESASTNQTSMYLCASSKGGNNNSPLHFGNGTRLTVT.

This clonotype was detected many times. The genes are TRBV7-2 and TRBJ2-1; no reliable D call. Deletions cut 4 bases from V and 10 bases from J, with 11 bases between. The CDR3 is made up of 12 amino acids. From germline, CDR1 is SGHTA and CDR2 FQGNSA. CDR3 sequence: CASSSYQEEQFF. CDR3 coding DNA: TGTGCCAGCAGCTCCTACCAGGAAGAGCAGTTCTTC. The full variable domain, rest sourced from reference TRBV7-2 and TRBJ2-1, is GAGVSQSPSNKVTEKGKDVELRCDPISGHTALYWYRQSLGQGLEFLIYFQGNSAPDKSGLPSDRFSAERTGGSVSTLTIQRTQQEDSAVYLCASSSYQEEQFFGPGTRLTVL.

This clonotype was counted many times. Written as DNA, the CDR3 is TGTGCCAGCAGCCAAGTTTTACAGGGGGTATTCTATTCACCCCTCCACTTT. Translation gives CASSQVLQGVFYSPLHF. The chain combines TRBV3-2 with TRBJ1-6; the D segment call TRBD1 is taken from the table without a DNA check. TRBV3-2 is classified as a pseudogene. The CDR3 runs 17 residues.

The chain carries TRBV20-1 and TRBJ1-1, with 7 bases fitting TRBD1. CDR1 is DFQATT, CDR2 SNEGSKA, per germline (reference sequence). V shed 7 bases, J shed 7 bases, and the junction held 12 bases outside the gene matches. CDR3 size: 13 residues. This chain's CDR3 is CSVPRQGSIEAFF. The CDR3 DNA sequence: TGCAGTGTCCCGAGACAGGGCTCTATTGAAGCTTTCTTT.

This clonotype was observed at least ten times. This chain links TRBV5-1 with TRBJ2-5; D is possibly TRBD1 or TRBD2 (5 bases each). From germline, CDR1 is SGHRS and CDR2 YFSETQ. The CDR3 loop spans 13 amino acids. The V end was cut by 4 bases, the J end by 3 bases, with 10 bases between. CDR3 nucleotides: TGCGCCAGCAGCCGGGACGGCGAAGAGACCCAGTACTTC. Protein sequence: CASSRDGEETQYF.

This clonotype was observed a handful of times. The V and J genes are TRBV30 and TRBJ1-2; unclear D gene. The V gene's germline CDR1 is GTSNPN and CDR2 SVGIG (reference sequence). The V end lost 0 bases, the J end lost 6 bases, and 8 bases lay between the germline ends. This CDR3 comprises 12 residues. The chain's CDR3 is CAWSVFGDGYTF. As DNA, the CDR3 is TGTGCCTGGAGTGTATTTGGGGATGGCTACACCTTC.

The V gene is TRBV7-2, the J gene TRBJ2-7; D is possibly TRBD1 (5 bases). Trimming stripped 3 bases from V and 2 bases from J, with 8 bases between. CDR1 and CDR2 (germline): SGHTA, FQGNSA. The CDR3 has 13 amino acids. CDR3 coding DNA: TGTGCCAGCAGCTTTGGACACCCCTACGAGCAGTACTTC. This translates into CASSFGHPYEQYF.

This clonotype showed up many times. The genes are TRBV2 and TRBJ1-2; D perhaps matches TRBD1 (6 bases). Trimming stripped 6 bases from V and 0 bases from J, with 11 bases between. The CDR3 has 14 amino acids. From germline, CDR1 is SNHLY and CDR2 FYNNEI. CDR3 protein: CASRRGGPNYGYTF. CDR3 in DNA: TGTGCCAGCAGGAGGGGGGGGCCTAACTATGGCTACACCTTC.

The chain carries TRBV6-2 or TRBV6-3 and TRBJ2-5; D unclear. Trimming cost V 6 bases and J 5 bases, with 7 bases left between them. There are 11 residues in the CDR3. CDR1 is MNHEY, CDR2 SVGEGT, per germline. In DNA, the CDR3 is TGTGCCAGCAGCGCCGTGGAGACCCAGTACTTC. It specifies CASSAVETQYF.

There are many counts of this clonotype. The V call is TRBV20-1, the J call TRBJ1-2, with D perhaps TRBD1 (6 bases). The length of the CDR3 is 14 residues. V was trimmed by 3 bases and J by 2 bases, leaving 13 bases between them. CDR1 is DFQATT and CDR2 is SNEGSKA in the germline V gene (reference sequence). DNA of the CDR3: TGCAGTGCTAGCCCCTGGCAGGGGAACTATGGCTACACCTTC. This encodes CSASPWQGNYGYTF.

In its sample, this clonotype was seen many times. The rearrangement links TRBV7-9 to TRBJ1-1; D uncertain. Between the trimmed V and J ends, which lost 2 bases and 5 bases, there was a span of 24 bases. CDR1 is SEHNR and CDR2 is FQNEAQ in the germline V gene (reference sequence). The CDR3 is 18 amino acids. The CDR3 DNA reads TGTGCCAGCAGCTTATATCTCGGCCGGAGCCCCCGCGGGACTGAAGCTTTCTTT. This codes for CASSLYLGRSPRGTEAFF.

This clonotype has a count of ten or more. The rearrangement uses TRBV29-1 and TRBJ2-3, with D possibly matching TRBD1 (5 bases). The CDR3 length is 14 residues. V lost 3 bases, J lost 3 bases, and 13 bases lay in between. Germline V gene lookup returns CDR1 SQVTM and CDR2 ANQGSEA. CDR3 sequence reads: CSVDESRGTDTQYF. CDR3 sequence (DNA): TGCAGCGTTGATGAATCAAGGGGAACAGATACGCAGTATTTT.

This clonotype was recorded at least ten times. The chain uses TRBV12-3 or TRBV12-4 and TRBJ2-7; 8 nucleotides agree with TRBD2. V lost 3 bases, J lost 2 bases, and 3 bases stayed unmatched. The CDR3 covers 14 residues. The CDR3 sequence: CASSLAGGTYEQYF. CDR3 DNA: TGTGCCAGCAGTTTGGCGGGGGGAACCTACGAGCAGTACTTC.